Presented here are 23 T cell receptor beta chains from one specimen sequenced in a study of blood T cell repertoires in COVID-19. Sequencing used immunoSEQ multiplex PCR; TCRdb keeps in-frame clones, though not all of them. The sample holds tens of thousands of clones, approximately 77% seen once. Source material: peripheral blood. Source of these receptors: a man aged 70-80 years with COVID-19, enrolled during active disease.

This clone was counted a few times. This chain connects TRBV28 to TRBJ2-7, with TRBD1 matching 8 bases. This CDR3 has 15 residues. V shed 3 bases and J 2 bases; nucleotides not matched to a gene: 6. The V gene's germline CDR1 is MDHEN and CDR2 SYDVKM. The CDR3 loop reads CASSFAGGPTYEQYF. As DNA, the CDR3 is TGTGCCAGCAGTTTCGCAGGGGGCCCCACCTACGAGCAGTACTTC.

The rearrangement joins TRBV9 to TRBJ2-1; 8 nucleotides match TRBD1. V lost 0 bases, J lost 1 base, and 0 bases stayed unmatched. This CDR3 is built from 15 residues. Germline CDR1 and CDR2: SGDLS and YYNGEE. In DNA, the CDR3 is TGTGCCAGCAGCGTAGACAGGGGGTCCTACAATGAGCAGTTCTTC. This gives the protein CASSVDRGSYNEQFF.

This rearrangement joins TRBV5-1 to TRBJ1-6; 8 nucleotides agree with TRBD1. The germline V gene encodes CDR1 SGHRS and CDR2 YFSETQ. There are 13 residues in the CDR3. Losses at the gene ends were 7 bases for V and 7 bases for J; bases not matched to a gene: 4. CDR3 sequence reads: CASGQGVNSPLHF. The CDR3 nucleotides read TGCGCCAGCGGACAGGGAGTCAATTCACCCCTCCACTTT.

CDR3 sequence: CATSRGGIAGGRRYEQYF. CDR3 bases: TGTGCCACCAGCAGGGGGGGGATAGCGGGAGGGAGAAGATACGAGCAGTACTTC. The V and J genes are TRBV15 and TRBJ2-7; 11 bases map to TRBD2. V lost 3 bases to trimming and J lost 4 bases; unmatched junction nucleotides: 14. Germline V gene sequence: CDR1 LNHNV, CDR2 YYDKDF (reference sequence). The CDR3 has 18 amino acids.

This clone was observed a single time. This chain links TRBV29-1 with TRBJ2-3; 7 positions agree with TRBD1. The V gene end was trimmed by 3 bases and the J gene end by 4 bases; junction bases not matched to a gene: 4. The CDR3 sequence is 13 residues long. Germline V lookup: CDR1 SQVTM, CDR2 ANQGSEA. CDR3 nucleotide sequence: TGCAGCGTTGATGACAGGGCGGCAGATACGCAGTATTTT. Protein product: CSVDDRAADTQYF.

The gene calls are TRBV30 and TRBJ1-4; D is ambiguous. Trimming took 4 bases from V and 2 from J, leaving 11 bases between them. The CDR3 runs 14 residues. Germline-derived CDR1 and CDR2 are GTSNPN and SVGIG (reference sequence). The CDR3 region has the DNA TGTGCCTGGACTGCTACAGTTACTAATGAAAAACTGTTTTTT. Its protein is CAWTATVTNEKLFF.

The V and J genes are TRBV28 and TRBJ2-3, with 9 bases that match TRBD2. Germline V CDR1 and CDR2: MDHEN, SYDVKM. Trimming at V came to 3 bases and at J to 4 bases, leaving 8 bases not matched to a gene. The CDR3 is 16 residues long. CDR3 region: CASSLGAGGLSDTQYF. The CDR3 nucleotides are TGTGCCAGCAGTTTGGGAGCGGGAGGCCTCTCAGATACGCAGTATTTT.

This clone was found a few times. The rearrangement joins TRBV6-6 to TRBJ2-7; 7 bases map to TRBD2. CDR3 size: 16 residues. With V trimmed by 2 bases and J by 3 bases, 10 bases remained unmatched. Germline lookup yields CDR1 MNHNY and CDR2 SVGAGI (reference sequence). CDR3 in amino acids: CASSYKSSGRLYEQYF. The CDR3 DNA reads TGTGCCAGCAGTTACAAGAGTAGCGGGCGCCTCTACGAGCAGTACTTC.

The chain has TRBV9 and TRBJ1-1, with D possibly being TRBD1 (6 bases). This CDR3 is 14 amino acids long. The V and J ends lost 3 bases and 4 bases respectively, with 13 bases between them. Per germline, CDR1 SGDLS and CDR2 YYNGEE. CDR3 protein: CASSETTGLTEAFF. In nucleotides, the CDR3 is TGTGCCAGCAGCGAAACGACAGGCCTCACTGAAGCTTTCTTT.

V gene TRBV27 combines with J gene TRBJ2-5, with 7 bases that match TRBD1. J gave up 7 bases and V 6 bases, and 11 bases lay outside the gene matches. Per germline, CDR1 MNHEY and CDR2 SMNVEV (reference sequence). The CDR3 totals 14 residues. CDR3 DNA: TGTGCCAGCAGCTTAGGGGGCAGTGCGGGGACCCAGTACTTC. Translation: CASSLGGSAGTQYF.

The chain couples TRBV9 to TRBJ2-5; tentative D call: TRBD2 (6 bases). With 1 base removed from V and 5 bases from J, the gap between germline ends came to 12 bases. The CDR3 has 14 amino acids. Germline loops: CDR1 SGDLS, CDR2 YYNGEE. The CDR3 sequence is CASSVNGGEETQYF. The CDR3 bases are TGTGCCAGCAGCGTAAACGGAGGGGAGGAGACCCAGTACTTC.

The V gene is TRBV3-1 (or the pseudogene TRBV3-2), the J gene TRBJ2-7, with D possibly matching TRBD2 (5 bases). The CDR3 is 15 amino acids. The V end lost 0 bases, the J end lost 4 bases, and 13 bases lay between the germline ends. Germline CDR1 reads LGHDT; CDR2 reads YNNKEL (reference sequence). CDR3 residues: CASSQDPSIVYEQYF. The DNA of the CDR3 is TGTGCCAGCAGCCAAGACCCTAGCATCGTGTACGAGCAGTACTTC.

The genes are TRBV5-5 and TRBJ1-2; D unresolved. The CDR3 has 14 residues. The V end was cut by 0 bases, the J end by 0 bases, with 6 bases between. Looked up from germline, CDR1 is SGHKS and CDR2 is YYEKEE (reference sequence). The DNA for the CDR3 is TGTGCCAGCAGCTTGGTCAGTGCTAACTATGGCTACACCTTC. As protein: CASSLVSANYGYTF.

The chain combines TRBV28 with TRBJ2-2; weak D call: TRBD2 (6 bases). Germline CDR1 and CDR2: MDHEN and SYDVKM. Trimming stripped 1 base from V and 6 bases from J, with 15 bases between. The CDR3 spans 16 residues. In DNA, the CDR3 is TGTGCCAGCAGTTTATTTTCAGGGAGGTTTCCCGGGGAGCTGTTTTTT. This gives the protein CASSLFSGRFPGELFF.

V gene TRBV5-1 combines with J gene TRBJ1-1; D may be TRBD1 (5 bases). Germline lookup yields CDR1 SGHRS and CDR2 YFSETQ. The CDR3 totals 15 residues. V was shortened by 0 bases and J by 0 bases, with 9 bases between the two germline ends. CDR3 nucleotides: TGCGCCAGCAGCTTGGTTTCAGGGATGAACACTGAAGCTTTCTTT. Residues: CASSLVSGMNTEAFF.

J is TRBJ2-2 and V is TRBV9, with TRBD2 as a possible D gene (6 bases). The germline gives CDR1 SGDLS, CDR2 YYNGEE. V was trimmed by 6 bases and J by 6 bases, leaving 12 bases between them. This CDR3 contains 13 residues. CDR3 in amino acids: CASNAGTPGELFF. CDR3 DNA: TGTGCCAGCAACGCCGGGACTCCCGGGGAGCTGTTTTTT. Supplemented by reference TRBV9 and TRBJ2-2, the full variable domain reads DSGVTQTPKHLITATGQRVTLRCSPRSGDLSVYWYQQSLDQGLQFLIQYYNGEERAKGNILERFSAQQFPDLHSELNLSSLELGDSALYFCASNAGTPGELFFGEGSRLTVL.

V is TRBV28 and J is TRBJ2-5; the match to TRBD1 covers 9 bases. Looked up from germline, CDR1 is MDHEN and CDR2 is SYDVKM. The CDR3 covers 16 residues. The trim removed 6 bases at V and 5 bases at J, leaving 13 bases unmatched. The DNA for the CDR3 is TGTGCCAGCAGCCCCAGGCCGGGACAGGGCCGGGAGACCCAGTACTTC. Protein: CASSPRPGQGRETQYF.

The chain has TRBV5-1 and TRBJ1-3; D might be TRBD1 (5 bases). Trimming shortened V by 4 bases and J by 0 bases, and 11 bases separated the two germline ends. This CDR3 comprises 15 residues. The germline V gene has CDR1 SGHRS and CDR2 YFSETQ. CDR3 nucleotide sequence: TGCGCCAGCAGCGCCCAGGGATACTCTGGAAACACCATATATTTT. Translation: CASSAQGYSGNTIYF.

This chain joins TRBV10-3 and TRBJ2-3; 9 nucleotides agree with TRBD2. V dropped 3 bases and J dropped 9; count of bases not matched to a gene: 13. The CDR3 consists of 16 residues. Germline-derived CDR1 and CDR2 are ENHRY and SYGVKD. The CDR3 coding sequence is TGTGCCATCAGTGAAGGGGCGGGAGGGCCCTTTGCCACGCAGTATTTT. It specifies CAISEGAGGPFATQYF.

The chain joins TRBV7-2 to TRBJ1-2; no clear D gene. Looked up from germline, CDR1 is SGHTA and CDR2 is FQGNSA. This CDR3 is 16 amino acids long. The germline V and J ends were trimmed by 2 bases and 14 bases, with 27 bases remaining between them. The CDR3 sequence: CASSLSGIGRAPDWTF. CDR3 in DNA: TGTGCCAGCAGCTTATCGGGTATCGGGAGAGCTCCTGATTGGACCTTC.

V and J are TRBV28 and TRBJ2-3, with 11 bases lining up with TRBD2. Germline lookup yields CDR1 MDHEN and CDR2 SYDVKM. This CDR3 is built from 16 residues. The trim removed 4 bases at V and 3 bases at J, leaving 6 bases unmatched. Here the CDR3 DNA reads TGTGCCAGCAGTTACATAGCGGGAGGGACGACAGATACGCAGTATTTT. This encodes CASSYIAGGTTDTQYF.

The rearrangement joins TRBV6-5 to TRBJ1-1, with D perhaps matching TRBD1 (6 bases). The V and J ends lost 5 bases and 4 bases respectively, with 11 bases between them. Germline V gene sequence: CDR1 MNHEY, CDR2 SVGAGI. This CDR3 spans 13 amino acids. The CDR3 DNA reads TGTGCCAGCAGTACCCAAGGGGGCACTGAAGCTTTCTTT. It translates to CASSTQGGTEAFF.

The chain is built from TRBV28 and TRBJ1-1; D remains unclear. Deletions cut 7 bases from V and 5 bases from J, with 8 bases between. The CDR3 length is 11 residues. Germline V CDR1 and CDR2: MDHEN, SYDVKM. The CDR3 sequence is CASMGSTEAFF. For the CDR3, the DNA is TGTGCCAGCATGGGGAGTACTGAAGCTTTCTTT.